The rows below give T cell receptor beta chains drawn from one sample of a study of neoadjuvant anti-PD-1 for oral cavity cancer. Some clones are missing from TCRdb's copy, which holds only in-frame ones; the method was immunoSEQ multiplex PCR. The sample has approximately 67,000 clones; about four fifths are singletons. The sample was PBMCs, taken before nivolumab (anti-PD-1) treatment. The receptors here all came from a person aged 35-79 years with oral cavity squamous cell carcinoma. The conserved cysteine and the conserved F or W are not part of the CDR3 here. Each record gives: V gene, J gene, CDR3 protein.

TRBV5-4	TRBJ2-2	ASSKTSGRWGELF
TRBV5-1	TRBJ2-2	ASNQGLGDTGELF
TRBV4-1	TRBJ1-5	ASSQVLVRDRGNQPQH
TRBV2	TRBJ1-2	ASLGEFVENYGYT
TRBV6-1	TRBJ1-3	ASSLDRTSGNTIY
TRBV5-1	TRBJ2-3	ASSLAPPSTDTQY
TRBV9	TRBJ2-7	ASSERPRTDSSYEQY
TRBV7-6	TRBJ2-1	ASSLRAGGNDNEQF
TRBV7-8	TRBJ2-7	ASSLESAGDEQY
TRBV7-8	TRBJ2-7	ASSARDRVSYEQY
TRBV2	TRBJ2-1	ASSEGDGGTAPF
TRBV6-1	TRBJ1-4	ASSGVSNEKLF
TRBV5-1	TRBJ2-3	ASSWDRWADTQY
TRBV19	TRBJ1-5	ASSIGEQPQH
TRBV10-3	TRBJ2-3	ATGASGGALGTDTQY
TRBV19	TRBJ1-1	ASSRGYGTSQAF
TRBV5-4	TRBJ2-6	ASKAWAGSGANVLT
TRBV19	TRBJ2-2	ATSSLRANTGELF
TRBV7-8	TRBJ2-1	ASSLPEGRDGSNEQF
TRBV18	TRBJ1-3	ASSPTSLLGNTIY
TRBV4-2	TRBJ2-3	ASSQGLAGGTSTDTQY
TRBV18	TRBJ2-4	ASSPTSGSLTQNIQY
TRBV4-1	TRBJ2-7	ASSQVLAQTYEQY
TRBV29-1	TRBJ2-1	SVGRLAGDSEQF
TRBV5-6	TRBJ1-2	ASSRDYGYT
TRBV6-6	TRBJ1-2	ASTKDRANYGYT
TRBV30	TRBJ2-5	AWSVVKTQY
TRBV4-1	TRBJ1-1	ASSQDGFRTGYPEAF
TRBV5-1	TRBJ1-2	ASSRRILREGYT
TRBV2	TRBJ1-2	ATLRDFFYGYT
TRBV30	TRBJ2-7	AWGTSGYEQY
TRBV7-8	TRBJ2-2	ASSLGRGRTGELF
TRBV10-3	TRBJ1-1	AITTGNTEAF
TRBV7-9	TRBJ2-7	ASSSSGNPYEQY
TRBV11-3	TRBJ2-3	ASSVASTDTQY
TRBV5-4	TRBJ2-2	ASSTGLAHTGELF
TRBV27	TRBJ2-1	ASSRGGLAVNEQF
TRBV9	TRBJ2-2	ASSPRTGSNTGELF
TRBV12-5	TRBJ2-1	ASGTTTQLLADSYNEQF